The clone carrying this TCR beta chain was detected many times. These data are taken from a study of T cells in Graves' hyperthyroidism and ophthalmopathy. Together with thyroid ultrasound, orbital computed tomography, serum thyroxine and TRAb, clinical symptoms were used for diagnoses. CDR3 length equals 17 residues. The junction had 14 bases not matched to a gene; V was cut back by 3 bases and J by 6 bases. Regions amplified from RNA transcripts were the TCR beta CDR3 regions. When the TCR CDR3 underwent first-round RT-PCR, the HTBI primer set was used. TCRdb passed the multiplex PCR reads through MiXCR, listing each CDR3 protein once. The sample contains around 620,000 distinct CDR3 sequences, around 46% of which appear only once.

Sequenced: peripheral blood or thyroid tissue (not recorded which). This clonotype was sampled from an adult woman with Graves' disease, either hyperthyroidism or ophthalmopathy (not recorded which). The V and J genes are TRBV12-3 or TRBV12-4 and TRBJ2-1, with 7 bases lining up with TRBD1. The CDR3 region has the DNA TGTGCCAGCAGTTTCCCATTGACCGGGACAGTGGGCAATGAGCAGTTCTTC. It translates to CASSFPLTGTVGNEQFF.